The 16 T cell receptor beta chains listed next were all sequenced from one sample in a study of blood T cells in healthy people across ages. Next came a second PCR, run for about 7 to 11 cycles, which used a sample-barcoded 5' primer along with a J-beta primer mix. TCRdb reanalysed the 5' RACE reads using MiXCR and keeps one entry per CDR3 protein. The sample lists about 1,500,000 distinct CDR3 sequences, roughly 27% occurring once. The sample was blood. The receptors originated from a woman between 25 and 40 years old in good health.

The chain joins TRBV5-1 to TRBJ2-6; the D gene is possibly TRBD1 (5 bases). Trimming removed 0 bases from V and 2 bases from J, with 9 bases in between. This CDR3 is 16 amino acids long. The germline V gene has CDR1 SGHRS and CDR2 YFSETQ. The DNA of the CDR3 is TGCGCCAGCAGCTTGGTTTCAGGGCCTGGGGCCAACGTCCTGACTTTC. It codes for CASSLVSGPGANVLTF.

V usage is TRBV6-6 and J usage is TRBJ1-1; D remains unclear. Germline assignment: CDR1 MNHNY and CDR2 SVGAGI (reference sequence). Trimming removed 7 bases from V and 2 bases from J, with 23 bases in between. The CDR3 runs 17 residues. CDR3 nucleotide sequence: TGTGCCAGCAAGGGAGAACGAGGTGTCGGGTTCAACACTGAAGCTTTCTTT. Translated, it gives CASKGERGVGFNTEAFF.

On this clonotype itself: This may stem from a read error, because a much larger clone lies one nucleotide away. The gene calls are TRBV29-1 and TRBJ2-7; 12 bases are a match to TRBD2. Germline assignment: CDR1 SQVTM and CDR2 ANQGSEA. The CDR3 loop spans 16 amino acids. CDR3 coding DNA: TGCAGCGCTGAAGACCAGACTAGCGGGAGAGATGGCGAGCAGTACTTC. It encodes CSAEDQTSGRDGEQYF.

A few counts support this clonotype. The V and J genes are TRBV6-6 and TRBJ1-5; D not certain. Germline CDR1 MNHNY, CDR2 SVGAGI (reference sequence). V lost 7 bases to trimming and J lost 0 bases, with 10 bases between them. This CDR3 is 14 amino acids long. The DNA of the CDR3 is TGTGCCAGCAAGGATGCAGTTAGCAATCAGCCCCAGCATTTT. Encoded protein: CASKDAVSNQPQHF.

The V call is TRBV10-1, the J call TRBJ1-1; D is ambiguous. This CDR3 has 14 residues. V was shortened by 5 bases and J by 8 bases, with 18 bases between the two germline ends. Germline values: CDR1 WNHNN, CDR2 SYGVQD (reference sequence). This chain's CDR3 is CASSRFLGDPEAFF. DNA of the CDR3: TGCGCCAGCAGTAGATTCCTAGGAGACCCCGAAGCTTTCTTT.

This clonotype was seen a handful of times. The V call is TRBV3-1, the J call TRBJ1-2, with TRBD1 matching over 8 bases. The germline gives CDR1 LGHDT, CDR2 YNNKEL (reference sequence). The CDR3 runs 14 residues. The J segment lost 8 bases and the V segment lost 4 bases, leaving 9 bases of the junction unmatched. This CDR3 reads CASSLLQGARGYTF. The CDR3 DNA reads TGTGCCAGCAGCCTTTTGCAGGGGGCGCGCGGCTACACCTTC.

Here the CDR3 reads CASSDSATMRDTQYF. The CDR3 bases are TGCGCCAGCAGTGATTCTGCCACTATGCGGGATACGCAGTATTTT. The gene calls are TRBV10-2 and TRBJ2-3; D is uncertain. V lost 3 bases, J lost 6 bases, and 16 bases lay in between. The CDR3 covers 15 residues. The V gene's germline CDR1 is WSHSY and CDR2 SAAADI.

This chain uses TRBV5-1 with TRBJ1-2; D is ambiguous. There are 14 residues in the CDR3. V lost 2 bases and J lost 4, with 12 bases in between. Germline-derived CDR1 and CDR2 are SGHRS and YFSETQ. The DNA of the CDR3 is TGCGCCAGCAGCTTTGCCAGGACGGGCTATGGCTACACCTTC. The encoded protein is CASSFARTGYGYTF.

J is TRBJ2-2 and V is TRBV6-6; a possible D gene is TRBD1 (7 bases). There are 16 residues in the CDR3. V was clipped by 10 bases and J by 6 bases, with 24 bases between them. The germline V gene has CDR1 MNHNY and CDR2 SVGAGI (reference sequence). The CDR3 nucleotides read TGTGCCACCGGCTTCCAGGGGGGCCCCGCGTCCGGGGAGCTGTTTTTT. Translation: CATGFQGGPASGELFF.

This clonotype was picked up a small number of times. The chain recombines TRBV20-1 with TRBJ2-1; D not certain. The CDR3 totals 13 residues. The ends were cut back, 3 bases at V and 3 bases at J, with 9 bases in the middle. The germline V gene encodes CDR1 DFQATT and CDR2 SNEGSKA (reference sequence). The CDR3 DNA follows: TGCAGTGCTAGGGGTAATAACTACAATGAGCAGTTCTTC. Protein: CSARGNNYNEQFF.

Within the sample, this clonotype is medium-sized. This chain links TRBV12-3 or TRBV12-4 with TRBJ2-7, with 9 positions matching TRBD2. V lost 5 bases and J lost 3; bases outside the gene matches: 8. The CDR3 is made up of 15 amino acids. The CDR3, as DNA: TGTGCCAGCAGTCCCGGACTAGCGAGGCGCTACGAGCAGTACTTC. Its protein is CASSPGLARRYEQYF.

There are many counts of this clonotype. The chain uses TRBV7-2 and TRBJ2-7, with D hard to call. V was clipped by 0 bases and J by 2 bases, with 14 bases between them. Germline V lookup: CDR1 SGHTA, CDR2 FQGNSA. The CDR3 has 16 residues. For the CDR3, the DNA is TGTGCCAGCAGCTTAGCCACCCAGCCAAGGGCCTACGAGCAGTACTTC. This translates into CASSLATQPRAYEQYF. The variable domain in full, with the rest retrieved from reference TRBV7-2 and TRBJ2-7, is GAGVSQSPSNKVTEKGKDVELRCDPISGHTALYWYRQSLGQGLEFLIYFQGNSAPDKSGLPSDRFSAERTGGSVSTLTIQRTQQEDSAVYLCASSLATQPRAYEQYFGPGTRLTVT.

Many counts were recorded for this clonotype. J is TRBJ1-6 and V is TRBV12-3 or TRBV12-4; possible D gene TRBD1, 5 bases. The CDR3 runs 15 residues. Trimming took 6 bases from V and 0 from J, leaving 9 bases between them. CDR3 protein: CASRSGTSYNSPLHF. CDR3 bases: TGTGCCAGCAGGTCCGGGACCTCCTATAATTCACCCCTCCACTTT.

This clonotype was picked up a small number of times. The rearrangement uses TRBV29-1 and TRBJ1-2; TRBD1 is a possible D gene (6 bases). Germline V lookup: CDR1 SQVTM, CDR2 ANQGSEA. Trimming took 2 bases from V and 5 from J, leaving 18 bases between them. This CDR3 spans 15 amino acids. CDR3 DNA sequence: TGCAGCGTTGAAAGGCGTCAGGGGAAAGATTATGGCTACACCTTC. Translated, it gives CSVERRQGKDYGYTF.

The genes are TRBV2 and TRBJ1-4; tentative D call: TRBD1 (5 bases). CDR3 length: 15 residues. CDR1 is SNHLY and CDR2 is FYNNEI in the germline V gene. V lost 1 base and J 4 bases, leaving 10 bases between the germline ends. The CDR3 sequence is CASSEEGLINEKLFF. In DNA form, the CDR3 reads TGTGCCAGCAGTGAAGAGGGGTTGATTAATGAAAAACTGTTTTTT.

The chain links TRBV6-5 to TRBJ1-3; D remains unclear. Germline V lookup: CDR1 MNHEY, CDR2 SVGAGI. Trimming shortened V by 8 bases and J by 4 bases, and 12 bases separated the two germline ends. The CDR3 contains 13 residues. DNA for the CDR3: TGTGCCAGCTCTCGTGGGATAGGAAACACCATATATTTT. This gives the protein CASSRGIGNTIYF.